The present entry profiles one T cell receptor beta chain with its context. Its antigen is unidentified. CDR3 size: 12 residues. V was trimmed by 8 bases and J by 6 bases, leaving 10 bases between them. CDR1 is SNHLY and CDR2 is FYNNEI in the germline V gene. The sample belongs to a study of a mutant IDH1 vaccine in newly diagnosed glioma. For the study at large: Eight vaccinations were given in weeks 1, 3, 5, 7, 11, 15, 19 and 23. The first vaccination came 4-6 weeks after radiotherapy alone, or with temozolomide cycles.

As for time point: week 11, during vaccination. Every vaccine dose comprised 300 ug of mutant IDH1 20-mer peptide plus topical imiquimod. The assay was immunoSEQ multiplex PCR, and TCRdb's table has in-frame clones only and misses some. This table has fewer than 70,000 clones, approximately 84% appearing once. This chain connects TRBV2 to TRBJ2-2; D call uncertain. The source was PBMCs, collected from a glioma patient whose treatment included an IDH1 peptide vaccine. The source of this sequence is a man aged 30-40 years with glioma. The CDR3 region has the DNA TGTGCCAGCTCTCGAATTCCCGGGGAGCTGTTTTTT. Translated, it gives CASSRIPGELFF.